This TCR beta chain was obtained from a study of blood T cell repertoires in COVID-19. About the research overall: Material from acute and convalescent COVID-19 was sourced from the United States, Italy and Spain.

As processed by the authors: Nucleated cell counts were estimated from reference gene primer amplification. The data were produced by immunoSEQ multiplex PCR, yet TCRdb's version contains in-frame clones alone and is incomplete. The D gene and trimming were derived from the DNA, and the V and J assignments and clone size from that table. The repertoire holds about 280,000 clones, with 75% to 85% as singletons. Notes on this clone: The identical CDR3 is also encoded by other nucleotide sequences in the sample.

CDR1 and CDR2 (germline): MDHEN, SYDVKM. V trimming: 0 bases; J trimming: 1 base; junction bases outside the gene matches: 2. This CDR3 is 16 amino acids long. The chain uses TRBV28 and TRBJ2-1, with 8 positions matching TRBD2. The receptor was isolated from a man aged 45-65 years with active or convalescent COVID-19. Source material: peripheral blood. The CDR3 sequence is CASSLWAGGSYNEQFF. CDR3 sequence (DNA): TGTGCCAGCAGTTTATGGGCGGGAGGTTCCTACAATGAGCAGTTCTTC.